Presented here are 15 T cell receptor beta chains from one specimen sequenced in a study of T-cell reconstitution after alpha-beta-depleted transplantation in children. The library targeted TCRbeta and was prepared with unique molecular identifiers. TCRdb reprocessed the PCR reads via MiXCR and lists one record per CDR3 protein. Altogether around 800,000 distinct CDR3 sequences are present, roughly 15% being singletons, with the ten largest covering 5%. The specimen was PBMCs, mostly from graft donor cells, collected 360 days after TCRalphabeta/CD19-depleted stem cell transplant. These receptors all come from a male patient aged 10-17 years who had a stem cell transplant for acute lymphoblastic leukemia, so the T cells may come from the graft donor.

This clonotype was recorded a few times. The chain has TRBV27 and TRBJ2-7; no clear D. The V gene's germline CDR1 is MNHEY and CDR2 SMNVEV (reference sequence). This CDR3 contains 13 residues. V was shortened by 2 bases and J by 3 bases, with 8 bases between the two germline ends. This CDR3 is CASSLKTDYEQYF. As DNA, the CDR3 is TGTGCCAGCAGTTTAAAGACGGACTACGAGCAGTACTTC.

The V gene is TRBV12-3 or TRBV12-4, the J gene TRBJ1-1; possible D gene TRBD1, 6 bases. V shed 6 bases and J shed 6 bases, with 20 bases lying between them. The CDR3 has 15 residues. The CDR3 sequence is CASSPWAGVDAEAFF. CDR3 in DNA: TGTGCCAGCAGCCCCTGGGCAGGGGTCGATGCTGAAGCTTTCTTT.

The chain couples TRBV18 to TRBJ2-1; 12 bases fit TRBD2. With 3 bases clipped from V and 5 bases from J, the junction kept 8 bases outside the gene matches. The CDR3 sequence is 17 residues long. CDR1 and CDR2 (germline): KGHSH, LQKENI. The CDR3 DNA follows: TGTGCCAGCTCACCCTCTAGCGGGAGGGCCGTGGACAATGAGCAGTTCTTC. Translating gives CASSPSSGRAVDNEQFF.

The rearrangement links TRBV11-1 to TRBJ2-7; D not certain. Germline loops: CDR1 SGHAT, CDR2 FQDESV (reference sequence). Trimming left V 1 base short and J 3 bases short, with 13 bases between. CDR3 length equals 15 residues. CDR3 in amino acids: CASSLEGTLGYEQYF. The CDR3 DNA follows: TGTGCCAGCAGCTTAGAGGGAACATTAGGCTACGAGCAGTACTTC.

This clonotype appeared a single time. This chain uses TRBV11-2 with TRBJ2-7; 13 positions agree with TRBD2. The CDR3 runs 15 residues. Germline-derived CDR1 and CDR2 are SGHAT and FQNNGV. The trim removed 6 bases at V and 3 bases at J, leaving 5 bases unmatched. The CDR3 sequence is CASSSTSGRFYEQYF. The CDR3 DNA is TGTGCCAGCAGTTCGACTAGCGGGAGGTTCTACGAGCAGTACTTC.

The CDR3 is CASSLWGSLAGSSYNEQFF. CDR3 DNA sequence: TGCGCCAGCAGCTTGTGGGGGTCGCTAGCGGGAAGCTCCTACAATGAGCAGTTCTTC. The rearrangement uses TRBV5-1 and TRBJ2-1; 9 bases map to TRBD2. Per germline, CDR1 SGHRS and CDR2 YFSETQ. The CDR3 extends over 19 amino acids. After removal of 1 base from V and 0 bases from J, the junction contained 11 bases not matched to a gene.

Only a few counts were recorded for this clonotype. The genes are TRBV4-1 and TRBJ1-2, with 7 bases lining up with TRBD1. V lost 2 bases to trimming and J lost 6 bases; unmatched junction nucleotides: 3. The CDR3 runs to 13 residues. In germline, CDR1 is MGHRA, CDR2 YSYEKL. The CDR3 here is CASSQSGGDGYTF. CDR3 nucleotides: TGCGCCAGCAGCCAATCAGGGGGTGATGGCTACACCTTC.

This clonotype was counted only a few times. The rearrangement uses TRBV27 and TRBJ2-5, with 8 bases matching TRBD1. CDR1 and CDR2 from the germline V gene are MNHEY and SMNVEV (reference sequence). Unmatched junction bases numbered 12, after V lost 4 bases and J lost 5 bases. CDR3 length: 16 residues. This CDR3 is CASSSIEENRGETQYF. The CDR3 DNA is TGTGCCAGCAGTTCAATCGAGGAGAACAGGGGGGAGACCCAGTACTTC.

This CDR3 is CASSTGLALITGELFF. The CDR3 DNA follows: TGCGCCAGCAGCACTGGACTAGCGCTCATCACCGGGGAGCTGTTTTTT. The chain has TRBV5-1 and TRBJ2-2; 9 bases are shared with TRBD2. Looked up from germline, CDR1 is SGHRS and CDR2 is YFSETQ. The ends lost 4 bases at V and 4 bases at J; junction bases unmatched: 8. CDR3 size: 16 residues.

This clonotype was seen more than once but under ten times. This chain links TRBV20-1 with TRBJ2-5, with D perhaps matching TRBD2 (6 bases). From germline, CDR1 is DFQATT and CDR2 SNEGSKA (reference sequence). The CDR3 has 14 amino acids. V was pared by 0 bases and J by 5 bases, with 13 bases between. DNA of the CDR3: TGCAGTGCTAGAGATCTCTGGGGGGACGAGACCCAGTACTTC. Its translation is CSARDLWGDETQYF.

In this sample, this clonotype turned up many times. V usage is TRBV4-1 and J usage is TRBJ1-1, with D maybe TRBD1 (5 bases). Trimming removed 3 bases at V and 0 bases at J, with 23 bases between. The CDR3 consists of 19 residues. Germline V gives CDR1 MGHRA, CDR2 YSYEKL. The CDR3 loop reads CASSQPEGAVRRMNTEAFF. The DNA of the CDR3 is TGCGCCAGCAGCCAGCCCGAAGGGGCAGTCCGACGGATGAACACTGAAGCTTTCTTT.

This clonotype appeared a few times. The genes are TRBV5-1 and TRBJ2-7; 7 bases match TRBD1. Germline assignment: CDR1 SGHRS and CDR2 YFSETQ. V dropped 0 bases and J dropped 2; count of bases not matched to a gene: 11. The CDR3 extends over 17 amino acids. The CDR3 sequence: CASSLGLSTGSAYEQYF. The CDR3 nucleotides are TGCGCCAGCAGCTTGGGCCTCTCGACAGGGAGCGCCTACGAGCAGTACTTC. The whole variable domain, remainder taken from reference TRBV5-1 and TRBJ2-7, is KAGVTQTPRYLIKTRGQQVTLSCSPISGHRSVSWYQQTPGQGLQFLFEYFSETQRNKGNFPGRFSGRQFSNSRSEMNVSTLELGDSALYLCASSLGLSTGSAYEQYFGPGTRLTVT.

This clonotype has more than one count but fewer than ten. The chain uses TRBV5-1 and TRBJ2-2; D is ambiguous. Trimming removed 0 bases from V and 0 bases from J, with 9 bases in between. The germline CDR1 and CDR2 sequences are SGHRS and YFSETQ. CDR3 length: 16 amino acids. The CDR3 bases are TGCGCCAGCAGCTTGGTATTTGGGACGAACACCGGGGAGCTGTTTTTT. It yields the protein CASSLVFGTNTGELFF.

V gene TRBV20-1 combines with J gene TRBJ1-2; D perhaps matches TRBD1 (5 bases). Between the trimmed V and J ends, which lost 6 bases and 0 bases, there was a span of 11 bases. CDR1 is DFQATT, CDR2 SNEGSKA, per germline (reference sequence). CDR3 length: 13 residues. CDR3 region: CSATQAPNYGYTF. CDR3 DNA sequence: TGCAGTGCCACACAGGCTCCTAACTATGGCTACACCTTC.

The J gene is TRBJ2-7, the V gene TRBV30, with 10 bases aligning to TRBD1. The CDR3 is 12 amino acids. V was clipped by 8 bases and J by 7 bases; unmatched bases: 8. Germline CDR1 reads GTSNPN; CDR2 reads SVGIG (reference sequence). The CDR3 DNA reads TGTGCCGGGACAGGGGCTTTACGGGAGCAGTACTTC. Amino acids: CAGTGALREQYF.